This TCR beta chain is from a study of blood T cell repertoires in COVID-19 (dated by TCRdb to the early 2020s). Study-level background: Samples covering the acute and convalescent phases of COVID-19 were provided by collaborators in the United States, Italy and Spain. Deeply sampled blood TCRbeta repertoires from subjects exposed to, actively infected with, or recovered from COVID-19 were included in the dataset. The repertoires were released in a freely available public database intended as a resource for research on the immune response to SARS-CoV-2. Where HLA class I and class II types were available, the types were taken from metadata supplied by the sample provider, not from assay-based typing. The prospective study material was composed of cDNA or gDNA derived from T cells, B-cell-depleted T cells, or PBMCs. The samples were drawn from two sources: the first 160 participants of the ongoing ImmuneRACE study, and 950 to 1,500 subjects contributed by 6 global collaborators. The sample metadata nearly always contained a de-identified subject ID, COVID-19 status, age in years and sex.

Concerning this clone itself: There is no known antigen for this receptor. The sample holds no much larger clone one base away, and base qualities are not on file.

Findings and caveats that apply to the study as a whole: The amount of clinical and demographic metadata varied by source and participant and was provided uncurated.

TCRbeta CDR3 regions were amplified from genomic DNA by means of the immunoSEQ Assay, a bias-controlled multiplex PCR. The authors processed their data as follows. The number of nucleated cells in each sample was estimated from the amplification of reference gene primers within the assay. Sequence reads were collapsed and filtered to measure the absolute abundance of every unique TCRbeta CDR3 rearrangement. For each sample, productive Simpson clonality was calculated as the square root of Simpson's diversity index over productive rearrangements. In TCRdb, the immuneACCESS table is reduced to in-frame sequences with V and J assigned. These tables do not hold every clone; where another copy was compared, an unresolved V gene accounts for under half, and the others remain unexplained. D and trimming come from the DNA, and the V and J calls and clone size come from that table. The sample contains tens of thousands of clones, over 60% of them found a single time. The ten largest make up around 27% of the sample.

The germline V and J ends show losses of 5 bases and 3 bases respectively, and no gene match explains 2 bases of the junction. The CDR3 holds 14 amino acids from the cysteine to the phenylalanine. Kept here is only the CDR3 DNA, which spans 42 bases and is read in frame from base 1. According to the germline V gene, CDR1 reads MDHEN and CDR2 reads SYDVKM. The collaborating institutions used their own protocols to collect whole blood in K2EDTA tubes. For TCRbeta analysis, collaborators shipped samples in one of three forms: frozen whole blood, isolated PBMCs, or DNA extracted from either of those sample types.

The TCR comes from a woman aged 80 or over with active or convalescent COVID-19. The sequencing sample was made of peripheral blood. This sequence uses TRBV28 and TRBJ1-5; 9 bases in between match TRBD1. The CDR3 sequence is CASSGDRDNQPQHF. In nucleotide form, the sequence is TGTGCCAGCAGTGGGGACAGGGACAATCAGCCCCAGCATTTT. Outside the CDR3, residues come from the reference TRBV28 and TRBJ1-5 proteins, so the full variable domain is: DVKVTQSSRYLVKRTGEKVFLECVQDMDHENMFWYRQDPGLGLRLIYFSYDVKMKEKGDIPEGYSVSREKKERFSLILESASTNQTSMYLCASSGDRDNQPQHFGDGTRLSIL.